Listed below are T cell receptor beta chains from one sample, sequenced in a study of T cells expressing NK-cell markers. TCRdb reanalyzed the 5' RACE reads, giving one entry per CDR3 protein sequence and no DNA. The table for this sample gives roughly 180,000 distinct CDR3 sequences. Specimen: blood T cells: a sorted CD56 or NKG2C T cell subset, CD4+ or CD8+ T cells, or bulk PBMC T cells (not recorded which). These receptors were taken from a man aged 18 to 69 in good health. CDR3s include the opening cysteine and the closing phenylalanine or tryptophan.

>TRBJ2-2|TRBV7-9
CASRHSGELFF
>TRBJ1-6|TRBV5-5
CASSLDPGVLYNSPLHF
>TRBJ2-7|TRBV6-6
CASRETTTYEQYF
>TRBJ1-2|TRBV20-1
CSARVTGQNYGYTF
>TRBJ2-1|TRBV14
CASSQGLNNEQFF
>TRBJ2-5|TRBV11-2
CASSLGSQETQYF
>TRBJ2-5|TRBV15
CATSRPTLGTERETQYF
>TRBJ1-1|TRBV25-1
CASRIGQVNTEAFF
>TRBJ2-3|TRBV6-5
CASSYSQGTDTQYF
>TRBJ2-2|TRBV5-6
CASSLAKRELFF
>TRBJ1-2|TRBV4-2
CASSQIPPPPNLGYTF
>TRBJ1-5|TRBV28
CASSFEQGVSQPQHF
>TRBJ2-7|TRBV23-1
CASSQSETTPYEQYF
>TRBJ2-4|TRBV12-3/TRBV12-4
CASSFVYRNIQYF
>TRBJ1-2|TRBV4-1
CASSQGMTGTGVYGYTF
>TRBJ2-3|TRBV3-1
CASSQESGFLGTDTQYF
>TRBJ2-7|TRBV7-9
CASSHTYRAGEQYF
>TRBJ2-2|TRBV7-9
CTSSFPLPGELFF
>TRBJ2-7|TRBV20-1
CSARFREYIGDYEQYF
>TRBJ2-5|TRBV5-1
CASSPIGGQETQYF
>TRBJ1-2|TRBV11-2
CASSLDRGTGATNYGYTF
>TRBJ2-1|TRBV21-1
CARRETGHDEQFF
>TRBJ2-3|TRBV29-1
CSVEELAGVSTDTQYF
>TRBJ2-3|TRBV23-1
CASSRPGRSTDTQYF
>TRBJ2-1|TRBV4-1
CASSEGPSYNEQFF
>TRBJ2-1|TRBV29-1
CSVWEGNRNEQFF
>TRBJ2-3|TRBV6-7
CASSRTTGDPSRDTQYF
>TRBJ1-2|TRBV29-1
CSVDFGRENYGYTF
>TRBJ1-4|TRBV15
CATSRIAGPEKLFF
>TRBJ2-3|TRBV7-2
CASSFPLTPDTQYF
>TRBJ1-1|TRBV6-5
CASTWGEGNTEAFF
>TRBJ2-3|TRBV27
CASSLLVRDTQYF
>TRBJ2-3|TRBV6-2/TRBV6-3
CASSYGTGNPGLEYGATDTQYF
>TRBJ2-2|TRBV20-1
CSASPLLAPNTGELFF
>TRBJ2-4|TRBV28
CASRGTGAILAKNIQYF
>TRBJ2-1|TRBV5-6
CASIRWGPLNNEQFF
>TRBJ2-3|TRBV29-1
CSVARDGFSDTQYF
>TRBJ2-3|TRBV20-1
CSASTGWGVGADTQYF
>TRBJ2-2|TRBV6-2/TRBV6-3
CASSYSRGSISTGELFF
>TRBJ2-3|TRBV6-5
CASSYSIGSTDTQYF
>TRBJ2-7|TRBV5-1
CASSSDPGANYEQYF
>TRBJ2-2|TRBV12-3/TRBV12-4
CASSPENTGELFF
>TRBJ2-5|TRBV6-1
CASSGTSGSQETQYF